The entry that follows covers one T cell receptor (beta chain) sequence. The data were taken from a study of blood T cell repertoires in COVID-19. The wider study: In each case, the material was cDNA or gDNA derived from T cells, B-cell-depleted T cells, or PBMCs.

As processed by the authors: Reference gene primer amplification in the assay estimated nucleated cell counts. TCRdb keeps only in-frame clones here, not all; method: immunoSEQ multiplex PCR. From that table come the V and J calls and clone size; the DNA was used to work out D and trimming. The data show roughly 150,000 clones, with about 83% seen just once and roughly 2.5% held by the top ten. The CDR3 spans 15 residues. CDR1 and CDR2 (germline): KGHSH, LQKENI. V lost 4 bases to trimming and J lost 8 bases; unmatched junction nucleotides: 6. The receptor was isolated from a woman aged 80 or over with COVID-19, enrolled during active disease. The sequenced material came from peripheral blood. The chain is built from TRBV18 and TRBJ2-1, with 12 positions matching TRBD2. The CDR3 reads CASSLTSGGIYEQFF. The CDR3 nucleotides are TGTGCCAGCTCACTTACTAGCGGGGGGATATATGAGCAGTTCTTC.